Each of the 25 T cell receptor beta chains below was sequenced from the same sample in a study of lymphopenia after photon versus proton radiotherapy. Clones were read by immunoSEQ multiplex PCR, and TCRdb kept only the in-frame ones, dropping some. Counted here are about 16,000 clones, just over 85% occurring once; the ten biggest clones make up about 9.9%. Sequenced here: peripheral blood, sampled from a patient treated with proton-based radiotherapy. Source of these receptors: a man between 65 and 85 years old with pancreatic cancer.

V gene TRBV30 combines with J gene TRBJ2-1; D perhaps matches TRBD1 (5 bases). V was pared by 1 base and J by 2 bases, with 6 bases between. This CDR3 has 13 amino acids. The germline CDR1 and CDR2 sequences are GTSNPN and SVGIG (reference sequence). CDR3 region: CAWSGGTYNEQFF. The CDR3 DNA reads TGTGCCTGGAGTGGGGGCACCTACAATGAGCAGTTCTTC.

This clone was found a few times. The V gene is TRBV6-5, the J gene TRBJ2-3; TRBD1 matches 7 bases. The V segment lost 5 bases and the J segment 6 bases; nucleotides outside the gene matches: 8. The CDR3 has 14 residues. Germline lookup yields CDR1 MNHEY and CDR2 SVGAGI. CDR3 region: CASSRSRGIDTQYF. The CDR3 nucleotides read TGTGCCAGCAGTAGATCCAGGGGGATTGATACGCAGTATTTT.

This clone was detected only once. The genes are TRBV4-1 and TRBJ1-6; D is unclear. This CDR3 spans 14 amino acids. Trimming removed 4 bases from V and 7 bases from J, with 11 bases in between. Germline CDR1 is MGHRA and CDR2 is YSYEKL. The CDR3 here is CASSLGRMNSPLHF. Here the CDR3 DNA reads TGCGCCAGCAGCCTCGGACGGATGAATTCACCCCTCCACTTT.

The chain joins TRBV30 to TRBJ2-7; 13 bases line up with TRBD2. The CDR3 contains 17 residues. Germline V gene lookup returns CDR1 GTSNPN and CDR2 SVGIG (reference sequence). The V and J ends lost 7 bases and 0 bases, in that order; junction bases with no gene match: 12. For the CDR3, the DNA is TGTGCCTCGATTTGGACTAGCGGGGGCCCATACTCCTACGAGCAGTACTTC. It codes for CASIWTSGGPYSYEQYF.

The chain couples TRBV28 to TRBJ1-2; TRBD1 matches at 7 bases. CDR1 is MDHEN, CDR2 SYDVKM, per germline. The trim removed 6 bases at V and 0 bases at J, leaving 16 bases unmatched. The CDR3 runs to 18 residues. The CDR3 region is CASRSRLPYRGSNYGYTF. The CDR3 nucleotides are TGTGCCAGCAGGAGCCGACTCCCCTACAGGGGCTCTAACTATGGCTACACCTTC.

The chain links TRBV2 to TRBJ1-2; 9 bases fit TRBD1. CDR3 length equals 13 residues. In germline, CDR1 is SNHLY, CDR2 FYNNEI. Trimming removed 6 bases from V and 2 bases from J; junction bases left unmatched: 1. This chain's CDR3 is CASRTGGNYGYTF. The DNA of the CDR3 is TGTGCCAGCAGGACAGGGGGGAACTATGGCTACACCTTC.

The CDR3 region has the DNA TGTGCCAGTGAGGACAGGGACTCTGGAAACACCATATATTTT. The encoded protein is CASEDRDSGNTIYF. The chain links TRBV19 to TRBJ1-3; TRBD1 agrees at 8 bases. In germline, CDR1 is LNHDA, CDR2 SQIVND (reference sequence). This CDR3 is built from 14 residues. V was pared by 8 bases and J by 0 bases, with 3 bases of the junction left unmatched.

This clone was detected only once. The V call is TRBV25-1, the J call TRBJ2-2; D tentatively reads TRBD1 or TRBD2 (5 bases each). Germline values: CDR1 MGHDK, CDR2 SYGVNS. Trimming removed 3 bases from V and 2 bases from J, with 16 bases in between. The CDR3 has 17 amino acids. CDR3 loop: CASSDPGTRLNTGELFF. CDR3 bases: TGTGCCAGCAGTGACCCTGGGACCCGCCTCAACACCGGGGAGCTGTTTTTT.

The chain links TRBV5-5 to TRBJ2-3; the D is unclear. CDR3 size: 17 residues. The ends were cut back, 3 bases at V and 1 base at J, with 18 bases in the middle. The germline V gene has CDR1 SGHKS and CDR2 YYEKEE (reference sequence). The CDR3 sequence is CASSYAFTQLRTDTQYF. The CDR3 DNA reads as TGTGCCAGCAGCTACGCTTTCACACAGTTGCGCACAGATACGCAGTATTTT.

The J gene is TRBJ1-4, the V gene TRBV5-4; D is uncertain. This CDR3 is 13 amino acids long. Germline CDR1 SGHNT, CDR2 YYREEE (reference sequence). V lost 0 bases, J lost 8 bases, and 8 bases lay in between. CDR3 protein: CASSLEQGEKLFF. DNA of the CDR3: TGTGCCAGCAGCTTGGAACAAGGAGAAAAACTGTTTTTT.

In its sample, this clone was seen a few times. This chain connects TRBV6-5 to TRBJ1-5; the D gene is possibly TRBD1 (5 bases). Between the trimmed V and J ends, which lost 0 bases and 6 bases, there was a span of 15 bases. The CDR3 is made up of 16 amino acids. Per germline, CDR1 MNHEY and CDR2 SVGAGI. The CDR3 DNA reads TGTGCCAGCAGTTACTCGGGACTTTCCGGGAGTCAGCCCCAGCATTTT. Protein product: CASSYSGLSGSQPQHF.

The chain uses TRBV30 and TRBJ2-7; 10 bases map to TRBD2. Germline V gene data show CDR1 as GTSNPN and CDR2 as SVGIG (reference sequence). V gave up 8 bases and J gave up 6 bases; unmatched junction bases: 10. The CDR3 loop spans 13 amino acids. The CDR3 coding sequence is TGTGCCCGGGGGCCAGCGGGGGGGACCGAGCAGTACTTC. Protein sequence: CARGPAGGTEQYF. The whole variable domain, remainder taken from reference TRBV30 and TRBJ2-7, is SQTIHQWPATLVQPVGSPLSLECTVEGTSNPNLYWYRQAAGRGLQLLFYSVGIGQISSEVPQNLSASRPQDRQFILSSKKLLLSDSGFYLCARGPAGGTEQYFGPGTRLTVT.

In the case of this clone: This CDR3 is also generated by other DNA sequences in the sample. The chain has TRBV2 and TRBJ1-6; possibly TRBD1 for D (6 bases). The V end lost 4 bases, the J end lost 7 bases, and 11 bases lay between the germline ends. The CDR3 has 14 amino acids. Germline loops: CDR1 SNHLY, CDR2 FYNNEI. The CDR3 DNA is TGTGCCAGCAGTGTTGGACAGCCGAATTCACCCCTCCACTTT. This codes for CASSVGQPNSPLHF.

The V call is TRBV2, the J call TRBJ2-2; D remains ambiguous. V was trimmed by 7 bases and J by 6 bases, leaving 6 bases between them. The CDR3 has 11 residues. Germline V lookup: CDR1 SNHLY, CDR2 FYNNEI. The CDR3 DNA follows: TGTGCCAGCAACGTCGCCGGGGAGCTGTTTTTT. Amino acids: CASNVAGELFF. The full variable domain, in which reference TRBV2 and TRBJ2-2 provide the parts outside the CDR3, is EPEVTQTPSHQVTQMGQEVILRCVPISNHLYFYWYRQILGQKVEFLVSFYNNEISEKSEIFDDQFSVERPDGSNFTLKIRSTKLEDSAMYFCASNVAGELFFGEGSRLTVL.

This clone was observed a handful of times. V usage is TRBV18 and J usage is TRBJ2-7, with 7 bases identical to TRBD1. Germline V gene lookup returns CDR1 KGHSH and CDR2 LQKENI. The CDR3 sequence is 15 residues long. Germline trimming cut 5 bases from V and 3 bases from J; bases unmatched to any gene: 10. CDR3 sequence: CASSWGDRVGYEQYF. DNA for the CDR3: TGTGCCAGCTCATGGGGCGACAGGGTTGGCTACGAGCAGTACTTC.

The rearrangement uses TRBV19 and TRBJ1-4, with a weak D call TRBD1 (6 bases). CDR1 and CDR2 (germline): LNHDA, SQIVND (reference sequence). Trimming shortened V by 7 bases and J by 8 bases, and 23 bases separated the two germline ends. The CDR3 is made up of 16 amino acids. CDR3 nucleotide sequence: TGTGCCAGTAAGGTAGATGGCAGGGGCTGGGACGAAAAACTGTTTTTT. Its translation: CASKVDGRGWDEKLFF.

The V and J genes are TRBV10-3 and TRBJ2-7, with 10 bases fitting TRBD1. The CDR3 loop spans 15 amino acids. Trimming cost V 0 bases and J 2 bases; bases outside gene matches: 1. Germline V CDR1 and CDR2: ENHRY, SYGVKD. The CDR3 DNA reads as TGTGCCATCAGTGAGTCGGACAGGGGGACCTACGAGCAGTACTTC. Translated, it gives CAISESDRGTYEQYF.

This clone was seen only once. Written as DNA, the CDR3 is TGTGCCAGCAGCTTACCCACAGGGTTTTCTTGGGGCTACACCTTC. Amino acid sequence: CASSLPTGFSWGYTF. The gene calls are TRBV11-2 and TRBJ1-2; tentative D call: TRBD1 (6 bases). The germline CDR1 and CDR2 sequences are SGHAT and FQNNGV. The V end lost 2 bases, the J end lost 8 bases, and 18 bases lay between the germline ends. The CDR3 runs 15 residues.

The chain combines TRBV5-1 with TRBJ2-4; D not resolved. In germline, CDR1 is SGHRS, CDR2 YFSETQ. This CDR3 region has 16 residues. V was pared by 0 bases and J by 0 bases, with 10 bases between. The CDR3 region is CASSLVGPLAKNIQYF. CDR3 coding DNA: TGCGCCAGCAGCTTGGTAGGTCCTCTAGCCAAAAACATTCAGTACTTC.

The gene calls are TRBV5-6 and TRBJ1-5, with D perhaps TRBD1 (5 bases). Germline CDR1 and CDR2: SGHDT and YYEEEE. V was cut by 0 bases and J by 2 bases, with 6 bases left in between. The CDR3 loop spans 14 amino acids. The CDR3 loop reads CASSLGGGNQPQHF. In nucleotides, the CDR3 is TGTGCCAGCAGCTTGGGGGGGGGCAATCAGCCCCAGCATTTT.

This clone was recorded once. The J gene is TRBJ1-5, the V gene TRBV6-6, with D unclear. Trimming removed 0 bases from V and 0 bases from J, with 9 bases in between. Germline CDR1 MNHNY, CDR2 SVGAGI (reference sequence). This CDR3 region has 16 residues. DNA for the CDR3: TGTGCCAGCAGTTACTCTATCGGGGATAGCAATCAGCCCCAGCATTTT. This gives the protein CASSYSIGDSNQPQHF.

This sequence joins TRBV19 and TRBJ1-5; 7 positions agree with TRBD1. Trimming took 5 bases from V and 4 from J; bases not matched to a gene: 11. Germline lookup yields CDR1 LNHDA and CDR2 SQIVND (reference sequence). The CDR3 consists of 16 residues. The CDR3 reads CASSVGQARVNQPQHF. CDR3 coding DNA: TGTGCCAGTAGTGTCGGACAGGCGCGGGTTAATCAGCCCCAGCATTTT.

This chain joins TRBV7-8 and TRBJ2-3; D is unresolved. Trimming left V 0 bases short and J 2 bases short, with 12 bases between. In germline, CDR1 is SGHVS, CDR2 FQNEAQ. There are 16 residues in the CDR3. The CDR3 loop is CASSLAGSVFTDTQYF. CDR3 nucleotides: TGTGCCAGCAGCTTAGCTGGTTCGGTATTCACAGATACGCAGTATTTT.

This chain uses TRBV7-3 with TRBJ2-1; 9 bases align to TRBD2. The CDR3 covers 15 residues. V was clipped by 5 bases and J by 7 bases; unmatched bases: 9. Per the germline V gene, CDR1 is SGHTA and CDR2 is FQGTGA. The CDR3 bases are TGTGCCAGCAGCCTTAGCGGGAGCGTGGGGAATGAGCAGTTCTTC. Residues: CASSLSGSVGNEQFF.

The chain is built from TRBV4-1 and TRBJ2-3; no firm D call. CDR1 and CDR2 (germline): MGHRA, YSYEKL. V was pared by 6 bases and J by 0 bases, with 13 bases between. The CDR3 totals 15 residues. CDR3: CASSRVQTSTDTQYF. The CDR3 DNA sequence: TGCGCCAGCAGTCGCGTCCAGACTAGCACAGATACGCAGTATTTT.